The T cell receptor beta chain described here comes from a study of T cells in Graves' hyperthyroidism and ophthalmopathy. V was pared by 5 bases and J by 9 bases, with 10 bases of the junction left unmatched. This CDR3 has 15 residues. The germline CDR1 and CDR2 sequences are SGHTA and FQGNSA. There were TCR beta CDR3 regions amplified from RNA transcripts. RT-PCR in the first round (using the HTBI primer set) targeted the TCR CDR3. TCRdb re-analysed the multiplex PCR reads in MiXCR, keeping a single row per CDR3 protein. The sample records about 480,000 distinct CDR3 sequences, roughly 14% being singletons.

This chain links TRBV7-2 with TRBJ2-2; 9 bases fit TRBD2. The sequenced material came from blood. The receptor was isolated from a woman younger than 35 with Graves' hyperthyroidism. The CDR3 DNA follows: TGTGCCAGCAGCCTTGGACTAGCGAAGGCCAGGGAGCTGTTTTTT. It is translated as CASSLGLAKARELFF.